One and the same sample provided the 26 T cell receptor beta chains below, sequenced in a study of T cell responses to AZD1222 COVID-19 vaccine. Measured with immunoSEQ multiplex PCR; TCRdb has only the in-frame clones, and not every one. The top ten hold about 5% of the sample, which has 95,000 to 110,000 clones, around 90% seen once. The sample consisted of peripheral blood, taken on day 0 of AZD1222 vaccination. Receptors originate from an adult in good health.

The chain uses TRBV9 and TRBJ1-1; 10 bases fit TRBD1. The germline gives CDR1 SGDLS, CDR2 YYNGEE. V trimming: 0 bases; J trimming: 0 bases; junction bases outside the gene matches: 5. CDR3 length: 17 residues. The CDR3 region is CASSVGQGAWVNTEAFF. In DNA, the CDR3 is TGTGCCAGCAGCGTAGGACAGGGGGCTTGGGTGAACACTGAAGCTTTCTTT.

The CDR3 sequence: CASSLDRSYGYTF. The CDR3 DNA reads TGTGCCAGCAGCCTCGACAGGTCCTATGGCTACACCTTC. The chain joins TRBV5-4 to TRBJ1-2; D possibly corresponds to TRBD1 (6 bases). V dropped 4 bases and J dropped 4 bases, with 11 bases sitting between them. The germline gives CDR1 SGHNT, CDR2 YYREEE (reference sequence). The CDR3 extends over 13 amino acids.

CDR3 sequence (DNA): TGCGCCAGCAGCCAAGATAGGGTGGCAGATACGCAGTATTTT. Translation: CASSQDRVADTQYF. This chain connects TRBV4-3 to TRBJ2-3; D is ambiguous. The V end lost 0 bases, the J end lost 4 bases, and 8 bases lay between the germline ends. The length of the CDR3 is 14 residues. Per germline, CDR1 LGHNA and CDR2 YSLEER.

The V gene is TRBV6-4, the J gene TRBJ2-3, with 12 bases that match TRBD2. V lost 5 bases and J lost 1; bases outside the gene matches: 4. The CDR3 is made up of 16 amino acids. The germline V gene encodes CDR1 MRHNA and CDR2 SNTAGT. For the CDR3, the DNA is TGTGCCAGCAGTTCGACTAGCGGGGGCCGCACAGATACGCAGTATTTT. This gives the protein CASSSTSGGRTDTQYF.

The V call is TRBV6-1, the J call TRBJ2-5, with TRBD2 matching over 11 bases. V dropped 0 bases and J dropped 1; count of bases not matched to a gene: 4. Per the germline V gene, CDR1 is MNHNS and CDR2 is SASEGT. The CDR3 totals 17 residues. The CDR3 coding sequence is TGTGCCAGCAGTGAAGCGCGACTAGCGGGGCTCCAAGAGACCCAGTACTTC. Translated, it gives CASSEARLAGLQETQYF.

The CDR3 spells CASSPWTGNTEAFF. The CDR3 DNA is TGTGCCAGCAGTCCTTGGACAGGGAACACTGAAGCTTTCTTT. The rearrangement uses TRBV27 and TRBJ1-1, with 7 bases aligning to TRBD1. The ends lost 5 bases at V and 1 base at J; junction bases unmatched: 4. Germline values: CDR1 MNHEY, CDR2 SMNVEV (reference sequence). This CDR3 region has 14 residues.

The CDR3 is CALRGDNYGYTF. The CDR3 nucleotides are TGTGCCCTCCGCGGGGATAACTATGGCTACACCTTC. The V gene is TRBV30, the J gene TRBJ1-2, with no clear D. V lost 8 bases and J 1 base, leaving 11 bases between the germline ends. Germline CDR1 is GTSNPN and CDR2 is SVGIG (reference sequence). CDR3 size: 12 residues.

This chain joins TRBV6-5 and TRBJ1-2; 7 nucleotides align to TRBD1. Germline-derived CDR1 and CDR2 are MNHEY and SVGAGI. The length of the CDR3 is 14 residues. The V gene end was trimmed by 5 bases and the J gene end by 5 bases; junction bases not matched to a gene: 8. The CDR3 DNA is TGTGCCAGCAGTACTCGACAGGGAGTGTATGGCTACACCTTC. It is translated as CASSTRQGVYGYTF.

This clone was detected only once. The V and J genes are TRBV5-1 and TRBJ2-7; the D gene is possibly TRBD1 (6 bases). V shed 4 bases and J shed 4 bases, with 15 bases lying between them. The length of the CDR3 is 14 residues. Germline CDR1 is SGHRS and CDR2 is YFSETQ. The CDR3 reads CASSREGQTYEQYF. The CDR3 nucleotides are TGCGCCAGCAGCAGGGAAGGACAGACGTACGAGCAGTACTTC. Full variable domain (rest looked up from reference TRBV5-1 and TRBJ2-7): KAGVTQTPRYLIKTRGQQVTLSCSPISGHRSVSWYQQTPGQGLQFLFEYFSETQRNKGNFPGRFSGRQFSNSRSEMNVSTLELGDSALYLCASSREGQTYEQYFGPGTRLTVT.

The rearrangement links TRBV6-4 to TRBJ2-1; D is possibly TRBD1 or TRBD2 (5 bases each). Germline CDR1 and CDR2: MRHNA and SNTAGT. V was cut by 0 bases and J by 4 bases, with 13 bases left in between. The CDR3 covers 16 residues. The CDR3 spells CASSDSLGVPYNEQFF. CDR3 DNA sequence: TGTGCCAGCAGTGACTCGTTGGGGGTTCCTTACAATGAGCAGTTCTTC.

The chain combines TRBV19 with TRBJ2-2; a possible D gene is TRBD1 (6 bases). The V gene lost 3 bases and the J gene lost 3 bases, with 11 bases spanning the gap. This CDR3 has 15 residues. CDR1 and CDR2 from the germline V gene are LNHDA and SQIVND (reference sequence). In nucleotides, the CDR3 is TGTGCCAGTAGTATCAGGGGAACGGACACCGGGGAGCTGTTTTTT. This sequence encodes CASSIRGTDTGELFF.

As DNA, the CDR3 is TGCAGCGTTGAGCAAACAGGGAGCTCCTACAATGAGCAGTTCTTC. Translation gives CSVEQTGSSYNEQFF. The chain has TRBV29-1 and TRBJ2-1, with D perhaps matching TRBD1 (6 bases). Trimming took off 3 bases at V and 0 bases at J, with 12 bases between the two ends. The germline CDR1 and CDR2 sequences are SQVTM and ANQGSEA. The CDR3 runs to 15 residues.

The genes are TRBV7-2 and TRBJ2-3, with 7 bases fitting TRBD2. The CDR3 is made up of 14 amino acids. In germline, CDR1 is SGHTA, CDR2 FQGNSA. The trim removed 5 bases at V and 4 bases at J, leaving 6 bases unmatched. The DNA of the CDR3 is TGTGCCAGCAGCGATAGGAGCGGGGCAGATACGCAGTATTTT. It specifies CASSDRSGADTQYF.

This clone came up once. The chain links TRBV2 to TRBJ2-2, with D hard to call. The CDR3 runs to 11 residues. V gave up 5 bases and J gave up 6 bases, with 4 bases separating them. Germline V lookup: CDR1 SNHLY, CDR2 FYNNEI. The CDR3 reads CASSPPGELFF. The CDR3 DNA is TGTGCCAGCAGTCCCCCCGGGGAGCTGTTTTTT.

V usage is TRBV2 and J usage is TRBJ1-2; no clear D. In germline, CDR1 is SNHLY, CDR2 FYNNEI. The V end was cut by 4 bases, the J end by 0 bases, with 9 bases between. The CDR3 contains 14 residues. CDR3 bases: TGTGCCAGCAGTGTCCAGTTTCCTAACTATGGCTACACCTTC. It codes for CASSVQFPNYGYTF. The entire variable domain, with the rest obtained from reference TRBV2 and TRBJ1-2, is as follows: EPEVTQTPSHQVTQMGQEVILRCVPISNHLYFYWYRQILGQKVEFLVSFYNNEISEKSEIFDDQFSVERPDGSNFTLKIRSTKLEDSAMYFCASSVQFPNYGYTFGSGTRLTVV.

The chain joins TRBV4-3 to TRBJ2-6; D remains unclear. The germline V gene encodes CDR1 LGHNA and CDR2 YSLEER. V was cut by 0 bases and J by 2 bases, with 8 bases left in between. This CDR3 is 16 amino acids long. The chain's CDR3 is CASSQDGVAGANVLTF. As DNA, the CDR3 is TGCGCCAGCAGCCAAGATGGGGTAGCTGGGGCCAACGTCCTGACTTTC.

This chain connects TRBV7-8 to TRBJ2-7; the D is unclear. Trimming took off 2 bases at V and 0 bases at J, with 17 bases between the two ends. The CDR3 runs 17 residues. Per the germline V gene, CDR1 is SGHVS and CDR2 is FQNEAQ. DNA for the CDR3: TGTGCCAGCAGCTTACTGTGGCAGGCAAGAGTCTCCTACGAGCAGTACTTC. This gives the protein CASSLLWQARVSYEQYF.

The gene calls are TRBV12-5 and TRBJ1-2; possible D gene TRBD1, 6 bases. This CDR3 has 14 residues. Trimming took 7 bases from V and 4 from J, leaving 16 bases between them. Per germline, CDR1 LGHNT and CDR2 FRNRAP. The CDR3 coding sequence is TGTGCTAGTGCCCCCCCGGGGGCCGCCTATGGCTACACCTTC. Residues: CASAPPGAAYGYTF.

The V gene is TRBV27, the J gene TRBJ2-7; the D is unclear. Germline CDR1 MNHEY, CDR2 SMNVEV (reference sequence). The CDR3 contains 16 residues. V was clipped by 0 bases and J by 6 bases, with 18 bases between them. Written as DNA, the CDR3 is TGTGCCAGCAGTTTATCGACGACACACCGGTTCGTCGAGCAGTACTTC. This gives the protein CASSLSTTHRFVEQYF.

The chain joins TRBV7-8 to TRBJ1-2; D unclear. V gave up 6 bases and J gave up 7 bases, with 15 bases separating them. This CDR3 contains 13 residues. The germline V gene encodes CDR1 SGHVS and CDR2 FQNEAQ. The CDR3 region is CASSPGSEVGYTF. DNA of the CDR3: TGTGCCAGCAGTCCGGGCTCAGAGGTTGGCTACACCTTC.

V usage is TRBV21-1 and J usage is TRBJ1-1. TRBV21-1 is deemed a pseudogene. This CDR3 spans 15 amino acids. CDR3 amino acids: CASSKAAVLNTEAFF. DNA of the CDR3: TGTGCCAGCAGCAAAGCCGCCGTATTGAACACTGAAGCTTTCTTT.

The chain combines TRBV9 with TRBJ2-1, with 8 bases that match TRBD1. CDR1 SGDLS and CDR2 YYNGEE come from the germline V gene. This CDR3 contains 15 residues. With 0 bases clipped from V and 8 bases from J, the junction kept 7 bases outside the gene matches. CDR3 sequence reads: CASSVARTGWDEQFF. CDR3 coding DNA: TGTGCCAGCAGCGTAGCCCGGACAGGGTGGGATGAGCAGTTCTTC.

As concerns this clone: This sample also contains other DNA sequences that code for the same CDR3. The J gene is TRBJ2-5, the V gene TRBV30; D not certain. Germline V gives CDR1 GTSNPN, CDR2 SVGIG (reference sequence). The CDR3 spans 11 residues. Trimming cost V 1 base and J 4 bases, with 4 bases left between them. The chain's CDR3 is CAWSGGETQYF. The CDR3 DNA is TGTGCCTGGAGTGGCGGAGAGACCCAGTACTTC.

The V gene is TRBV29-1, the J gene TRBJ1-2; D is undetermined. The V end was cut by 7 bases, the J end by 1 base, with 10 bases between. The CDR3 sequence is 12 residues long. From germline, CDR1 is SQVTM and CDR2 ANQGSEA. The CDR3 here is CSAETGNYGYTF. DNA for the CDR3: TGCAGCGCCGAGACGGGTAACTATGGCTACACCTTC.

The gene calls are TRBV4-2 and TRBJ1-5, with D unclear. In germline, CDR1 is LGHNA, CDR2 YNFKEQ. This CDR3 has 13 amino acids. V was cut by 0 bases and J by 5 bases, with 5 bases left in between. The CDR3 protein is CASSQDVHQPQHF. CDR3 nucleotide sequence: TGTGCCAGCAGCCAAGACGTACATCAGCCCCAGCATTTT.

This chain joins TRBV28 and TRBJ1-1; 8 bases fit TRBD1. V trimming: 7 bases; J trimming: 8 bases; junction bases outside the gene matches: 9. CDR1 MDHEN and CDR2 SYDVKM come from the germline V gene. This CDR3 spans 13 amino acids. CDR3 in amino acids: CASTPGGDPEAFF. CDR3 nucleotides: TGTGCCAGCACTCCAGGGGGCGATCCGGAAGCTTTCTTT.